This paragraph reports one TCR beta chain. Its cognate antigen is unknown. This sample was taken from a study of cytomegalovirus exposure and HLA in healthy donors. Overall study context: Earlier, 100 million to 130 million unique TCR beta sequences were recovered from 170 million or so T cells by an analysis. Study-wide results and caveats: With later analysis, a missense DCLRE1C variant became linked to TCR beta V- and J-gene trimming.

Germline assignment: CDR1 SEHNR and CDR2 FQNEAQ (reference sequence). This CDR3 region has 15 residues. V lost 5 bases to trimming and J lost 0 bases, with 14 bases between them. 13 Jbeta primers and 60 Vbeta primers were used for the PCR. Only in-frame clones appear in the TCRdb table, and some are missing; sequencing was by immunoSEQ multiplex PCR. The data show around 170,000 clones, about 65% seen once. The chain carries TRBV7-9 and TRBJ2-7, with D perhaps TRBD1 (6 bases). The sample comprised PBMCs. This TCR was sampled from a girl aged 10-17 years in good health and CMV-seronegative. The chain's CDR3 is CASSVLTGPSYEQYF. Written as DNA, the CDR3 is TGTGCCAGCAGCGTATTGACAGGTCCCTCCTACGAGCAGTACTTC.